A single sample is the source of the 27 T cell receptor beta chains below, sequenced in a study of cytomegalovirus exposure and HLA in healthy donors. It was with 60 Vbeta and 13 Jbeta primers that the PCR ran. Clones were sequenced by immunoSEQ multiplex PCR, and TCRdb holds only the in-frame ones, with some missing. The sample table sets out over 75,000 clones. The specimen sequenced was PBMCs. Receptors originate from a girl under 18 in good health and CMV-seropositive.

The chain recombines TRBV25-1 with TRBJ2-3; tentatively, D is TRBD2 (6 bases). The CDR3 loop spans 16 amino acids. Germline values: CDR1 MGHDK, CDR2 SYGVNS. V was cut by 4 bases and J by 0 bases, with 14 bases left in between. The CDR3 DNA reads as TGTGCCAGCAGTGCCCCTAGAGCGGGTAGCACAGATACGCAGTATTTT. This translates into CASSAPRAGSTDTQYF.

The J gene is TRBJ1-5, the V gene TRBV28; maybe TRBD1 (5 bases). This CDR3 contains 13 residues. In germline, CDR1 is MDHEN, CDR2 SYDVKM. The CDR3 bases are TGTGGAGTGGGGCAGGGTGTATATCAGCCCCAGCATTTT. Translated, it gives CGVGQGVYQPQHF.

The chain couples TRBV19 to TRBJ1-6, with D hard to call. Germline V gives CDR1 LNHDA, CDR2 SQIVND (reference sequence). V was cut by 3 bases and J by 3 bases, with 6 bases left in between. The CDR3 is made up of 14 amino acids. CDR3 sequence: CASSIAVYNSPLHF. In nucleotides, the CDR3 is TGTGCCAGTAGTATTGCGGTCTATAATTCACCCCTCCACTTT.

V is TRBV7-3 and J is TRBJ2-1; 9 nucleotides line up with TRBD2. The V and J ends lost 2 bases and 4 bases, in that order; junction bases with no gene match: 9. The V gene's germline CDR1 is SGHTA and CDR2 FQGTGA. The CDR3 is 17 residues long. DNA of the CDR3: TGTGCCAGCAGCTTATCGGCTAGCGGGGAGATATACAATGAGCAGTTCTTC. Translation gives CASSLSASGEIYNEQFF.

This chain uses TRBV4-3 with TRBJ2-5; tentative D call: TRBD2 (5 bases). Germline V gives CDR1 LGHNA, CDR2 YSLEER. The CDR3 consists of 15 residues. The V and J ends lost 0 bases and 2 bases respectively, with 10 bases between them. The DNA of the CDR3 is TGCGCCAGCAGCCAAGAATATGAGGGTCAAGAGACCCAGTACTTC. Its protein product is CASSQEYEGQETQYF.

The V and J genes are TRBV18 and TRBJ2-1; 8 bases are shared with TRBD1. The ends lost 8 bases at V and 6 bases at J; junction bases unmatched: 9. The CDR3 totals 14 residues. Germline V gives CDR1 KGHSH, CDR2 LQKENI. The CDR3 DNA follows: TGTGCCAGCCAGGACAGGGCGAGGGGCAATGAGCAGTTCTTC. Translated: CASQDRARGNEQFF.

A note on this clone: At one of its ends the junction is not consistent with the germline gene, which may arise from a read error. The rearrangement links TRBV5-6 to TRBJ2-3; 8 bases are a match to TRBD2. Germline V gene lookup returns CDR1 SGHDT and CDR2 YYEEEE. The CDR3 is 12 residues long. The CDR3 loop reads CASSPGRDKQYF. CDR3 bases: TGTGCCAGCAGCCCCGGGAGGGATAAGCAGTATTTT.

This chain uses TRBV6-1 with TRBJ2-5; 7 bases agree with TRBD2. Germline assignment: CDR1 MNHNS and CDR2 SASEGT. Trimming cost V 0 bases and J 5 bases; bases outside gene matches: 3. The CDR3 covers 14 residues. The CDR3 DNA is TGTGCCAGCAGTGAAGCGCGGGGGTGGGAGACCCAGTACTTC. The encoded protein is CASSEARGWETQYF.

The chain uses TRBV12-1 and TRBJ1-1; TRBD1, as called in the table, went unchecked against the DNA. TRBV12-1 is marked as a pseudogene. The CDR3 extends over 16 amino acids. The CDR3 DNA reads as TGTGCCAGCAGCTCGGTTAGGGGCCGGAGGAACACTGAAGCTTTCTTT. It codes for CASSSVRGRRNTEAFF.

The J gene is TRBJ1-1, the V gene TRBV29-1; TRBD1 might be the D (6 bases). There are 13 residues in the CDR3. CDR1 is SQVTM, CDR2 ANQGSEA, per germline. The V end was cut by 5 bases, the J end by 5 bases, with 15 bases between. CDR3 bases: TGCAGCGTTCGCAGGGGCTCGGAAACTGAAGCTTTCTTT. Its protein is CSVRRGSETEAFF.

CDR3 protein: CASSQDLDSGGPLAYEQYF. As DNA, the CDR3 is TGCGCCAGCAGCCAAGATCTAGATAGCGGGGGACCCCTCGCCTACGAGCAGTACTTC. The chain couples TRBV4-3 to TRBJ2-7; 9 nucleotides align to TRBD2. Germline CDR1 reads LGHNA; CDR2 reads YSLEER. This CDR3 has 19 amino acids. After removal of 0 bases from V and 2 bases from J, the junction contained 14 bases not matched to a gene.

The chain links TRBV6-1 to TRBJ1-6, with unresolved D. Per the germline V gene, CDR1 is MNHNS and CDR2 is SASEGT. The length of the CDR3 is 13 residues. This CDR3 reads CAVSSYSGSPLHF. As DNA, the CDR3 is TGTGCGGTCTCGAGTTACAGTGGTTCACCCCTCCACTTT.

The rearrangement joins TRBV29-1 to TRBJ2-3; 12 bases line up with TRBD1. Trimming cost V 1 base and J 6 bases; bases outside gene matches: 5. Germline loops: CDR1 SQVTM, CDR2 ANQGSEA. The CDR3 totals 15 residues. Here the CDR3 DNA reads TGCAGCGTTGAAGGGGACAGGGGGCCGGGGGATACGCAGTATTTT. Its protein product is CSVEGDRGPGDTQYF.

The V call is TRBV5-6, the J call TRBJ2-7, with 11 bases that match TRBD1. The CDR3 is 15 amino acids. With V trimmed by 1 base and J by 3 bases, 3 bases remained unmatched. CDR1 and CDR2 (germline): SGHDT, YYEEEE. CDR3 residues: CASSLLGTGGYEQYV. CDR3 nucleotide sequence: TGTGCCAGCAGCTTGTTAGGGACAGGGGGCTACGAGCAGTACGTC.

In DNA, the CDR3 is TGTGCCAGCAGCCACGATCCGGGACAAACGGGCGATGAGCAGTTCTTC. It specifies CASSHDPGQTGDEQFF. This chain uses TRBV7-8 with TRBJ2-1, with D possibly TRBD1 on 6 matching bases. CDR3 length: 16 amino acids. With 5 bases removed from V and 8 bases from J, the gap between germline ends came to 22 bases. CDR1 SGHVS and CDR2 FQNEAQ come from the germline V gene.

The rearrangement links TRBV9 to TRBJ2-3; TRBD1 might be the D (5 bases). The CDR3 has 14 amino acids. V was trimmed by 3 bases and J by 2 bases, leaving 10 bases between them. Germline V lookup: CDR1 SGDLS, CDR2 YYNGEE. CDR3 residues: CASSAPGLTDTQYF. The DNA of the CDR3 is TGTGCCAGCAGCGCCCCAGGGCTCACAGATACGCAGTATTTT.

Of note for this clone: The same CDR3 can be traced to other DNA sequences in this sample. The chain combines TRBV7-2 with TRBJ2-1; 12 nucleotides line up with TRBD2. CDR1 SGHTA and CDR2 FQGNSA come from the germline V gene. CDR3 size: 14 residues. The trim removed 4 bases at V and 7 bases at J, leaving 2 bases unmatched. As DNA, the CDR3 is TGTGCCAGCAGCTCCACTAGCGGGGGGAATGAGCAGTTCTTC. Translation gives CASSSTSGGNEQFF. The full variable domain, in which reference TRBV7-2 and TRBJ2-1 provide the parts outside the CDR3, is GAGVSQSPSNKVTEKGKDVELRCDPISGHTALYWYRQSLGQGLEFLIYFQGNSAPDKSGLPSDRFSAERTGGSVSTLTIQRTQQEDSAVYLCASSSTSGGNEQFFGPGTRLTVL.

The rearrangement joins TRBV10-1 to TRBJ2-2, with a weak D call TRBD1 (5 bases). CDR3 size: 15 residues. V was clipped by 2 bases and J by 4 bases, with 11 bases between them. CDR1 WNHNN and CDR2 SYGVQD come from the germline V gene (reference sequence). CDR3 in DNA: TGCGCCAGCAGTGAGCGTGGCAGGGTCACCGGGGAGCTGTTTTTT. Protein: CASSERGRVTGELFF.

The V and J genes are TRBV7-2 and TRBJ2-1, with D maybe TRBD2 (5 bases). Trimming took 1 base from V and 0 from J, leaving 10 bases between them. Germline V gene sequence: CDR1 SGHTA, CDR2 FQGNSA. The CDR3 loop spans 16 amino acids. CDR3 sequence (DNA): TGTGCCAGCAGCTTAGTTCCGGGGTTCTCCTACAATGAGCAGTTCTTC. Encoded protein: CASSLVPGFSYNEQFF.

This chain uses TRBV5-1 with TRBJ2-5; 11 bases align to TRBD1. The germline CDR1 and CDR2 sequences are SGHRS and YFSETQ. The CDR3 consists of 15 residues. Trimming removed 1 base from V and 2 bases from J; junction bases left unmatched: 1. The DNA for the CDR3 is TGCGCCAGCAGCTTGAGGGACAGGGGGCAAGAGACCCAGTACTTC. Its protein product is CASSLRDRGQETQYF.

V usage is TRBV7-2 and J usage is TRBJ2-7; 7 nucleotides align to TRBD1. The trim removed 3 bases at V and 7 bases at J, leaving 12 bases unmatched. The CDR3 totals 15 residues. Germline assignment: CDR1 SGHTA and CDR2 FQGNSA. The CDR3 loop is CASSFGGTASGEQYF. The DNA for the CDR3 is TGTGCCAGCAGCTTTGGTGGGACAGCTTCTGGGGAGCAGTACTTC.

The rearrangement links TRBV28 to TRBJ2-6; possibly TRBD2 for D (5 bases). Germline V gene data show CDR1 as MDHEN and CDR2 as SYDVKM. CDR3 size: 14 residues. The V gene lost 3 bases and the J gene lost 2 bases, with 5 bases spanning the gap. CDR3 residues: CASSFSAGANVLTF. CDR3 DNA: TGTGCCAGCAGTTTTAGCGCTGGGGCCAACGTCCTGACTTTC.

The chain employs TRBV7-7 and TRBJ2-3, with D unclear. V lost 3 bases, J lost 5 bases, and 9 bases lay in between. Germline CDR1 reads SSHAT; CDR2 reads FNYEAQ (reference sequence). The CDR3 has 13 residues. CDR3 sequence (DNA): TGTGCCAGCAGCTTCTTGTTCTTAGATACGCAGTATTTT. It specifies CASSFLFLDTQYF.

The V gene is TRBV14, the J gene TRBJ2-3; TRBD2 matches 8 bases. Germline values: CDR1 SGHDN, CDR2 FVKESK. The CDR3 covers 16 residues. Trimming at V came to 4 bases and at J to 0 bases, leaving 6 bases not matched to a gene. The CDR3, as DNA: TGTGCCAGCAGCCTAAGAGCGGGGGCTAGCACAGATACGCAGTATTTT. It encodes CASSLRAGASTDTQYF.

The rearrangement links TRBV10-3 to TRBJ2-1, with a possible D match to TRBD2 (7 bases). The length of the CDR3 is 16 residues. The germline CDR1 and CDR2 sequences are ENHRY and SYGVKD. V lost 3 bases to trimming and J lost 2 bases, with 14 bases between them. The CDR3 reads CAISDPLGGAYNEQFF. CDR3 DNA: TGTGCCATCAGTGACCCTCTAGGGGGGGCCTACAATGAGCAGTTCTTC.

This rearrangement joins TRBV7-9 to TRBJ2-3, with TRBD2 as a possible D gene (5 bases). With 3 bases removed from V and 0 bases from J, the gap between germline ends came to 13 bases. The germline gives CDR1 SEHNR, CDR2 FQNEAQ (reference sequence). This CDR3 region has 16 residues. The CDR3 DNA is TGTGCCAGCAGCTTTGCGAGCGGAGCTAGCACAGATACGCAGTATTTT. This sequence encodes CASSFASGASTDTQYF.

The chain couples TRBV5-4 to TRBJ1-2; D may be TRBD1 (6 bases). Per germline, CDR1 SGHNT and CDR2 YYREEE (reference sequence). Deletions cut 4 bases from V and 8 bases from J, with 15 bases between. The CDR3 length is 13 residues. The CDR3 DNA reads TGTGCCAGCAGCGCGCCAGGGGTAGGAGGCTACACCTTC. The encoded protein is CASSAPGVGGYTF.